The subject of this entry is one T cell receptor beta chain. What it binds is not known. The PCR made use of 60 Vbeta and 13 Jbeta primers. Sequencing used immunoSEQ multiplex PCR; TCRdb keeps in-frame clones, though not all of them. In the table there are some 140,000 clones, around 82% of which are singletons. The sample comes from a study of cytomegalovirus exposure and HLA in healthy donors. Study details: Of all 400 or so donors who were genotyped, about 84% belonged to the Caucasian-associated ancestry cluster.

Points from the study as a whole: Among CMV-associated TCR beta chains, most appeared HLA-restricted in a later analysis.

V dropped 5 bases and J dropped 0 bases, with 12 bases sitting between them. The germline gives CDR1 SGHDN, CDR2 FVKESK. This CDR3 is 15 amino acids long. The donors were healthy bone marrow donors. The TCR was taken from a woman between 35 and 50 years old in good health and CMV-seropositive. The rearrangement joins TRBV14 to TRBJ2-3, with D maybe TRBD2 (5 bases). The specimen was PBMCs. The CDR3 loop is CASSAEDYSTDTQYF. The DNA of the CDR3 is TGTGCCAGCAGCGCCGAAGACTATAGCACAGATACGCAGTATTTT.